The 24 T cell receptor beta chains listed next were all sequenced from one sample in a study of blood T cell repertoires in COVID-19. Using immunoSEQ multiplex PCR, the repertoire was profiled, and TCRdb retains in-frame clones only, with some absent. The table includes about 210,000 clones, 80% detected once. Sequenced material: peripheral blood. These TCRs come from a woman in her seventies with acute or convalescent COVID-19.

Concerning this clone: An end of the junction differs from the germline gene, which may be a read error. The chain uses TRBV7-8 and TRBJ2-7; weak D call: TRBD2 (6 bases). CDR1 is SGHVS, CDR2 FQNEAQ, per germline. The CDR3 runs 11 residues. CDR3 loop: CAGAEFERVVF. CDR3 sequence (DNA): TGTGCCGGGGCGGAGTTCGAGCGGGTCGTTTTC.

The rearrangement uses TRBV19 and TRBJ2-1; the D gene is possibly TRBD2 (5 bases). This CDR3 spans 12 amino acids. In germline, CDR1 is LNHDA, CDR2 SQIVND (reference sequence). Trimming pared 9 bases from V and 4 bases from J, leaving 10 bases between. The CDR3 loop is CASGVRYNEQFF. As DNA, the CDR3 is TGTGCCAGCGGGGTTCGGTACAATGAGCAGTTCTTC.

V is TRBV19 and J is TRBJ2-3, with 7 bases aligning to TRBD2. The germline V gene encodes CDR1 LNHDA and CDR2 SQIVND (reference sequence). This CDR3 region has 14 residues. The V and J ends lost 2 bases and 6 bases, in that order; junction bases with no gene match: 5. The CDR3 nucleotides are TGTGCCAGTAGTATAAGCGGGGAGGGGGATACGCAGTATTTT. This gives the protein CASSISGEGDTQYF. Filled out from reference TRBV19 and TRBJ2-3, the complete variable domain reads DGGITQSPKYLFRKEGQNVTLSCEQNLNHDAMYWYRQDPGQGLRLIYYSQIVNDFQKGDIAEGYSVSREKKESFPLTVTSAQKNPTAFYLCASSISGEGDTQYFGPGTRLTVL.

The chain recombines TRBV7-9 with TRBJ1-3, with D perhaps TRBD1 (5 bases). Trimming shortened V by 5 bases and J by 5 bases, and 13 bases separated the two germline ends. Germline-derived CDR1 and CDR2 are SEHNR and FQNEAQ (reference sequence). The CDR3 spans 14 residues. The CDR3: CASSPLGARNTIYF. The DNA of the CDR3 is TGTGCCAGCAGCCCGTTAGGGGCCCGAAACACCATATATTTT. Drawing the rest from reference TRBV7-9 and TRBJ1-3, the complete variable domain is DTGVSQNPRHKITKRGQNVTFRCDPISEHNRLYWYRQTLGQGPEFLTYFQNEAQLEKSRLLSDRFSAERPKGSFSTLEIQRTEQGDSAMYLCASSPLGARNTIYFGEGSWLTVV.

The chain uses TRBV7-2 and TRBJ2-2, with 12 nucleotides matching TRBD1. V trimming: 11 bases; J trimming: 1 base; junction bases outside the gene matches: 8. The CDR3 length is 16 residues. The germline V gene encodes CDR1 SGHTA and CDR2 FQGNSA. The chain's CDR3 is CAGGQGARRNTGELFF. CDR3 DNA sequence: TGTGCCGGGGGACAGGGGGCGAGGCGGAACACCGGGGAGCTGTTTTTT.

The chain joins TRBV18 to TRBJ2-2; 7 bases map to TRBD1. The J segment lost 0 bases and the V segment lost 4 bases, leaving 2 bases of the junction unmatched. The CDR3 covers 15 residues. From germline, CDR1 is KGHSH and CDR2 LQKENI. The CDR3 DNA sequence: TGTGCCAGCTCACTAGGGGGCGCGAACACCGGGGAGCTGTTTTTT. Its protein product is CASSLGGANTGELFF.

This chain uses TRBV14 with TRBJ2-3; D is possibly TRBD1 (6 bases). CDR1 SGHDN and CDR2 FVKESK come from the germline V gene. This CDR3 spans 20 amino acids. The V end lost 8 bases, the J end lost 2 bases, and 32 bases lay between the germline ends. This chain's CDR3 is CASLLILQGTHEWLTDTQYF. In DNA, the CDR3 is TGTGCCAGCCTCCTTATTCTACAGGGTACGCATGAGTGGCTCACAGATACGCAGTATTTT.

The chain recombines TRBV30 with TRBJ1-1; D is possibly TRBD1 (5 bases). The ends were cut back, 7 bases at V and 4 bases at J, with 13 bases in the middle. This CDR3 has 12 residues. From germline, CDR1 is GTSNPN and CDR2 SVGIG (reference sequence). Written as DNA, the CDR3 is TGTGCCTTAAAAGGGGTCCTCACTGAAGCTTTCTTT. The encoded protein is CALKGVLTEAFF.

This rearrangement joins TRBV19 to TRBJ1-5; no reliable D call. Trimming pared 3 bases from V and 0 bases from J, leaving 9 bases between. This CDR3 region has 15 residues. Germline lookup yields CDR1 LNHDA and CDR2 SQIVND (reference sequence). CDR3 sequence (DNA): TGTGCCAGTAGTATTTCAGACTATAGCAATCAGCCCCAGCATTTT. Translation: CASSISDYSNQPQHF.

V and J are TRBV5-8 and TRBJ2-7, with 10 bases identical to TRBD2. In germline, CDR1 is SGHTS, CDR2 YDEGEE. V lost 4 bases to trimming and J lost 1 base; unmatched junction nucleotides: 5. There are 15 residues in the CDR3. The CDR3 here is CASSQGLASSYEQYV. The CDR3 DNA follows: TGTGCCAGCAGCCAGGGACTAGCGTCTTCCTACGAGCAGTACGTC.

The CDR3, as DNA: TGTGCCAGCAGTAGGGAGGGAGGCACCGGGGAGCTGTTTTTT. Its translation is CASSREGGTGELFF. This chain connects TRBV2 to TRBJ2-2; 7 bases line up with TRBD2. The CDR3 covers 14 residues. Trimming cost V 5 bases and J 4 bases; bases outside gene matches: 4. CDR1 SNHLY and CDR2 FYNNEI come from the germline V gene. The full variable domain, rest sourced from reference TRBV2 and TRBJ2-2, is EPEVTQTPSHQVTQMGQEVILRCVPISNHLYFYWYRQILGQKVEFLVSFYNNEISEKSEIFDDQFSVERPDGSNFTLKIRSTKLEDSAMYFCASSREGGTGELFFGEGSRLTVL.

This clone was detected once. The gene calls are TRBV11-1 and TRBJ2-7; perhaps TRBD1 as D (6 bases). Trimming left V 5 bases short and J 3 bases short, with 14 bases between. Germline V gene sequence: CDR1 SGHAT, CDR2 FQDESV (reference sequence). The CDR3 is 14 amino acids. Here the CDR3 reads CASSRDTIVYEQYF. CDR3 in DNA: TGTGCCAGCAGCCGGGACACAATTGTCTACGAGCAGTACTTC.

V usage is TRBV4-2 and J usage is TRBJ1-3; 7 nucleotides align to TRBD1. The V gene end was trimmed by 0 bases and the J gene end by 2 bases; junction bases not matched to a gene: 7. CDR3 length equals 17 residues. CDR1 and CDR2 from the germline V gene are LGHNA and YNFKEQ. CDR3: CASSQERSGGTGNTIYF. The DNA for the CDR3 is TGTGCCAGCAGCCAAGAGAGATCAGGGGGGACTGGAAACACCATATATTTT.

This chain connects TRBV6-5 to TRBJ2-1, with a weak D call TRBD1 (6 bases). V was clipped by 7 bases and J by 7 bases, with 17 bases between them. The CDR3 totals 14 residues. The germline V gene has CDR1 MNHEY and CDR2 SVGAGI. DNA for the CDR3: TGTGCCAGCACCTTATACAGGGACCCTAATGAGCAGTTCTTC. Amino acid sequence: CASTLYRDPNEQFF.

This rearrangement joins TRBV11-3 to TRBJ2-5; D is possibly TRBD2 (6 bases). The CDR3 consists of 14 residues. Germline V gives CDR1 SGHNT, CDR2 YENEEA. V was shortened by 2 bases and J by 6 bases, with 13 bases between the two germline ends. The CDR3: CASSLTSRAKTQYF. The CDR3 DNA reads TGTGCCAGCAGCTTAACTAGCCGGGCGAAGACCCAGTACTTC. The complete variable domain, with remaining parts taken from reference TRBV11-3 and TRBJ2-5, reads EAGVVQSPRYKIIEKKQPVAFWCNPISGHNTLYWYLQNLGQGPELLIRYENEEAVDDSQLPKDRFSAERLKGVDSTLKIQPAELGDSAVYLCASSLTSRAKTQYFGPGTRLLVL.

The chain employs TRBV10-3 and TRBJ1-3, with D maybe TRBD1 (6 bases). V lost 10 bases to trimming and J lost 4 bases, with 23 bases between them. CDR1 ENHRY and CDR2 SYGVKD come from the germline V gene. The CDR3 is 16 residues long. The DNA of the CDR3 is TGTGCCACTTCGCCGGGTAGGGGGGGCACAGGAAACACCATATATTTT. As protein: CATSPGRGGTGNTIYF.

The V gene is TRBV7-2, the J gene TRBJ2-2; TRBD1 matches 8 bases. This CDR3 is 15 amino acids long. Germline loops: CDR1 SGHTA, CDR2 FQGNSA. Unmatched junction bases numbered 5, after V lost 8 bases and J lost 0 bases. CDR3 nucleotides: TGTGCCAGCTCAGGGGGACAGGCGAACACCGGGGAGCTGTTTTTT. It specifies CASSGGQANTGELFF. The full variable domain, its missing parts supplied by reference TRBV7-2 and TRBJ2-2, is GAGVSQSPSNKVTEKGKDVELRCDPISGHTALYWYRQSLGQGLEFLIYFQGNSAPDKSGLPSDRFSAERTGGSVSTLTIQRTQQEDSAVYLCASSGGQANTGELFFGEGSRLTVL.

This clone appeared once. The chain couples TRBV6-5 to TRBJ2-5; D possibly corresponds to TRBD2 (6 bases). V was shortened by 5 bases and J by 2 bases, with 15 bases between the two germline ends. The CDR3 is 15 amino acids. CDR1 is MNHEY and CDR2 is SVGAGI in the germline V gene. Here the CDR3 reads CASSHRVGGQETQYF. The CDR3 DNA follows: TGTGCCAGCAGTCATAGGGTGGGGGGACAAGAGACCCAGTACTTC.

The sample holds a few counts of this clone. The J gene is TRBJ2-6, the V gene TRBV7-2; D is unresolved. Germline V gene lookup returns CDR1 SGHTA and CDR2 FQGNSA. The CDR3 is 13 residues long. Trimming shortened V by 3 bases and J by 3 bases, and 3 bases separated the two germline ends. The CDR3 region has the DNA TGTGCCAGCAGCTTCTTTGGGGCCAACGTCCTGACTTTC. Its protein product is CASSFFGANVLTF.

The chain combines TRBV7-8 with TRBJ2-3, with 8 bases fitting TRBD2. CDR1 and CDR2 (germline): SGHVS, FQNEAQ. The CDR3 is made up of 17 amino acids. Trimming removed 2 bases from V and 0 bases from J; junction bases left unmatched: 7. CDR3 coding DNA: TGTGCCAGCAGCTTATGGCGGGGGGCTCAGAGCACAGATACGCAGTATTTT. The encoded protein is CASSLWRGAQSTDTQYF.

This rearrangement joins TRBV6-4 to TRBJ2-6; a weak D match, TRBD2 (6 bases). Trimming pared 4 bases from V and 2 bases from J, leaving 9 bases between. The CDR3 is 15 amino acids. The germline CDR1 and CDR2 sequences are MRHNA and SNTAGT. The CDR3 loop is CASSVAGTGANVLTF. CDR3 coding DNA: TGTGCCAGCAGTGTTGCGGGGACTGGGGCCAACGTCCTGACTTTC.

The genes are TRBV7-2 and TRBJ2-3; TRBD1 matches at 10 bases. CDR3 length: 16 residues. The germline gives CDR1 SGHTA, CDR2 FQGNSA. Losses at the gene ends were 0 bases for V and 8 bases for J; bases not matched to a gene: 8. The CDR3 coding sequence is TGTGCCAGCAGCTTAGCACCGACAGGGGGCGCAGGTACGCAGTATTTT. Translated: CASSLAPTGGAGTQYF.

This clone has more than one count but fewer than ten. The chain carries TRBV11-1 and TRBJ2-1; the D gene is possibly TRBD1 (6 bases). From germline, CDR1 is SGHAT and CDR2 FQDESV (reference sequence). This CDR3 spans 12 amino acids. V was shortened by 5 bases and J by 8 bases, with 10 bases between the two germline ends. This chain's CDR3 is CASSQGNDEQFF. CDR3 DNA: TGTGCCAGCAGCCAGGGGAACGATGAGCAGTTCTTC.

This clone showed up just a few times. The gene calls are TRBV6-2 or TRBV6-3 and TRBJ2-5, with TRBD1 matching over 7 bases. CDR3 size: 15 residues. The germline V gene has CDR1 MNHEY and CDR2 SVGEGT. V shed 4 bases, J shed 1 base, and the junction held 6 bases outside the gene matches. CDR3 sequence (DNA): TGTGCCAGCAGTTCGACCGGGACAGCCCAAGAGACCCAGTACTTC. Residues: CASSSTGTAQETQYF.